These 25 T cell receptor beta chains came from one sample sequenced in a study of control samples from healthy donors and cancer patients. Data came from immunoSEQ multiplex PCR; TCRdb stores just in-frame clones and leaves some out. Of about 100,000 clones listed, about 88% are singletons. Sequences were obtained from blood. Every receptor here comes from a woman aged 50 to 60 in good health.

For the CDR3, the DNA is TGTGCCAGCAGTTCCGGACAGCCCGGCCAGCCCCAGCATTTT. It translates to CASSSGQPGQPQHF. The rearrangement uses TRBV6-2 or TRBV6-3 and TRBJ1-5; D is possibly TRBD1 (6 bases). The CDR3 runs 14 residues. V lost 4 bases and J lost 7, with 14 bases in between. Germline V gene lookup returns CDR1 MNHEY and CDR2 SVGEGT.

The gene calls are TRBV12-3 or TRBV12-4 and TRBJ2-3, with D possibly called TRBD1 or TRBD2 (5 bases each). There are 11 residues in the CDR3. V lost 3 bases to trimming and J lost 7 bases, with 5 bases between them. The CDR3 DNA follows: TGTGCCAGCAGTTTGGGACATACGCAGTATTTT. It codes for CASSLGHTQYF.

The chain couples TRBV5-1 to TRBJ2-1; 9 bases align to TRBD2. In germline, CDR1 is SGHRS, CDR2 YFSETQ. The CDR3 consists of 15 residues. V was clipped by 2 bases and J by 6 bases; unmatched bases: 6. The CDR3 coding sequence is TGCGCCAGCAGCTTCTACAGCGGGAGGATCAATGAGCAGTTCTTC. Translating it yields CASSFYSGRINEQFF.

The V call is TRBV19, the J call TRBJ2-3; the D gene is possibly TRBD1 (6 bases). Trimming took 1 base from V and 5 from J, leaving 13 bases between them. The germline CDR1 and CDR2 sequences are LNHDA and SQIVND (reference sequence). This CDR3 region has 15 residues. The CDR3 nucleotides read TGTGCCAGTAGTATAGGTCAGGGGTTGCGAGATACGCAGTATTTT. Protein: CASSIGQGLRDTQYF.

This clone turned up a few times. The J gene is TRBJ2-2, the V gene TRBV11-2; D is ambiguous. This CDR3 has 15 amino acids. Germline V gene sequence: CDR1 SGHAT, CDR2 FQNNGV. V lost 0 bases and J 7 bases, leaving 12 bases between the germline ends. The CDR3 spells CASSLDSRNGGELFF. Written as DNA, the CDR3 is TGTGCCAGCAGCTTAGACAGTAGAAACGGCGGGGAGCTGTTTTTT.

CDR3 DNA sequence: TGTGCCAGCAGTTTGTGGGTCACAGATACGCAGTATTTT. The encoded protein is CASSLWVTDTQYF. The V and J genes are TRBV27 and TRBJ2-3; D gene ambiguous. The CDR3 is 13 amino acids. V was cut by 3 bases and J by 2 bases, with 6 bases left in between. Per the germline V gene, CDR1 is MNHEY and CDR2 is SMNVEV (reference sequence).

This clone occurred once. V gene TRBV19 combines with J gene TRBJ1-1; perhaps TRBD1 as D (5 bases). V was cut by 5 bases and J by 5 bases, with 18 bases left in between. Germline-derived CDR1 and CDR2 are LNHDA and SQIVND (reference sequence). The CDR3 consists of 15 residues. CDR3 sequence: CASSGGVRARTEAFF. The CDR3 DNA reads as TGTGCCAGTAGTGGGGGAGTAAGGGCGCGGACTGAAGCTTTCTTT.

The V and J genes are TRBV6-5 and TRBJ2-5, with TRBD1 matching over 10 bases. This CDR3 comprises 15 residues. J lost 2 bases, V lost 4 bases, and 4 bases had no gene match. The V gene's germline CDR1 is MNHEY and CDR2 SVGAGI. The CDR3 here is CASSSDRGQQETQYF. CDR3 in DNA: TGTGCCAGCAGTTCCGACAGGGGGCAACAAGAGACCCAGTACTTC.

This chain joins TRBV5-1 and TRBJ2-5; D call uncertain. Trimming stripped 0 bases from V and 3 bases from J, with 9 bases between. The CDR3 has 14 residues. The germline V gene has CDR1 SGHRS and CDR2 YFSETQ. CDR3 bases: TGCGCCAGCAGCTTGGATCTCGATGAAGAGACCCAGTACTTC. Translated: CASSLDLDEETQYF.

V gene TRBV13 combines with J gene TRBJ2-3; perhaps D is TRBD1 or TRBD2 (5 bases each). Trimming removed 5 bases at V and 2 bases at J, with 17 bases between. CDR3 length: 16 amino acids. Looked up from germline, CDR1 is PRHDT and CDR2 is FYEKMQ (reference sequence). The CDR3 protein is CASSPRRDRYTDTQYF. DNA for the CDR3: TGTGCCAGCAGCCCACGCCGGGACCGCTACACAGATACGCAGTATTTT.

This clone was observed a single time. The chain couples TRBV30 to TRBJ1-4; TRBD1 is a possible D gene (5 bases). V was clipped by 5 bases and J by 8 bases, with 21 bases between them. Germline V lookup: CDR1 GTSNPN, CDR2 SVGIG (reference sequence). The CDR3 totals 15 residues. The CDR3 spells CAWGRGLGPGEKLFF. CDR3 bases: TGTGCCTGGGGAAGGGGCTTAGGCCCCGGAGAAAAACTGTTTTTT.

This clone was seen a single time. The V call is TRBV5-1, the J call TRBJ2-1; D gene uncertain. This CDR3 spans 12 amino acids. CDR1 and CDR2 (germline): SGHRS, YFSETQ. Trimming pared 4 bases from V and 7 bases from J, leaving 9 bases between. CDR3 nucleotides: TGCGCCAGCAGCCCCCAACTAAATGAGCAGTTCTTC. It specifies CASSPQLNEQFF.

The chain uses TRBV7-2 and TRBJ1-2; the D gene is possibly TRBD1 (5 bases). The V end lost 0 bases, the J end lost 6 bases, and 17 bases lay between the germline ends. From germline, CDR1 is SGHTA and CDR2 FQGNSA. The CDR3 consists of 16 residues. CDR3 bases: TGTGCCAGCAGCTTAGCGCTCCTGGGCAGGGCCGATGGCTACACCTTC. Amino acid sequence: CASSLALLGRADGYTF.

The V call is TRBV7-6, the J call TRBJ2-3; D possibly matches TRBD1 or TRBD2 (5 bases each). The CDR3 length is 18 residues. CDR1 is SGHVS, CDR2 FNYEAQ, per germline. The V and J ends lost 7 bases and 2 bases respectively, with 25 bases between them. CDR3 region: CASNEGLDEPEYTDTQYF. The CDR3 region has the DNA TGTGCCAGCAACGAGGGGCTAGACGAGCCCGAATACACAGATACGCAGTATTTT.

V gene TRBV7-9 combines with J gene TRBJ2-7; the D gene is possibly TRBD1 (5 bases). The V and J ends lost 2 bases and 6 bases respectively, with 8 bases between them. The germline V gene has CDR1 SEHNR and CDR2 FQNEAQ (reference sequence). The CDR3 has 12 amino acids. The CDR3 here is CASSLSRAEQYF. The CDR3 DNA sequence: TGTGCCAGCAGCTTAAGCAGGGCCGAGCAGTACTTC.

As DNA, the CDR3 is TGTGCCAGCTCACCGACGCTTCAAGAGACCCAGTACTTC. This codes for CASSPTLQETQYF. The chain couples TRBV18 to TRBJ2-5; the D is unclear. This CDR3 region has 13 residues. V lost 3 bases, J lost 2 bases, and 7 bases lay in between. Germline CDR1 KGHSH, CDR2 LQKENI.

Points on this clone: Compared with germline, one end of the junction differs, possibly owing to a read error. V gene TRBV3-1 (or the pseudogene TRBV3-2) combines with J gene TRBJ1-3; 8 positions match TRBD1. CDR3 length: 11 residues. From germline, CDR1 is LGHDT and CDR2 YNNKEL (reference sequence). This chain's CDR3 is CASSLGTGQHF. The CDR3 DNA is TGTGCCAGCAGCCTCGGGACAGGCCAACATTTT.

The V and J genes are TRBV3-1 (or the pseudogene TRBV3-2) and TRBJ2-1; TRBD2 agrees at 7 bases. Germline V lookup: CDR1 LGHDT, CDR2 YNNKEL (reference sequence). The CDR3 sequence is 16 residues long. Unmatched junction bases numbered 15, after V lost 4 bases and J lost 9 bases. CDR3 protein: CASSPRNPGTKSEQFF. CDR3 DNA sequence: TGTGCCAGCAGCCCACGGAACCCTGGGACTAAAAGTGAGCAGTTCTTC.

The rearrangement links TRBV9 to TRBJ1-1; unclear D gene. CDR3 length: 15 amino acids. V gave up 0 bases and J gave up 0 bases, with 9 bases separating them. The germline V gene encodes CDR1 SGDLS and CDR2 YYNGEE. CDR3: CASSVGGSVNTEAFF. The CDR3 DNA follows: TGTGCCAGCAGCGTAGGTGGCTCTGTGAACACTGAAGCTTTCTTT.

The chain has TRBV5-6 and TRBJ2-7, with 10 bases lining up with TRBD2. Trimming at V came to 3 bases and at J to 2 bases, leaving 2 bases not matched to a gene. Per germline, CDR1 SGHDT and CDR2 YYEEEE. CDR3 length equals 14 residues. DNA for the CDR3: TGTGCCAGCAGCTGGACTAGCGGAGCCTACGAGCAGTACTTC. It translates to CASSWTSGAYEQYF.

The V gene is TRBV30, the J gene TRBJ2-3; D gene unclear. V dropped 0 bases and J dropped 6 bases, with 7 bases sitting between them. This CDR3 contains 12 residues. Germline assignment: CDR1 GTSNPN and CDR2 SVGIG (reference sequence). Written as DNA, the CDR3 is TGTGCCTGGAGTGTACTGACGGATACGCAGTATTTT. This sequence encodes CAWSVLTDTQYF.

This rearrangement joins TRBV19 to TRBJ1-4, with 9 bases matching TRBD1. V gave up 6 bases and J gave up 5 bases; unmatched junction bases: 10. This CDR3 has 16 amino acids. Germline CDR1 reads LNHDA; CDR2 reads SQIVND (reference sequence). The CDR3 reads CASSQRTGTGNEKLFF. In DNA, the CDR3 is TGTGCCAGTAGCCAACGAACCGGGACAGGGAATGAAAAACTGTTTTTT.

The DNA of the CDR3 is TGTGCCAGCGCAACTGGGTCGGGTCGGGAGCAGTACTTC. It specifies CASATGSGREQYF. The chain is built from TRBV6-5 and TRBJ2-7, with unresolved D. Germline loops: CDR1 MNHEY, CDR2 SVGAGI. CDR3 length equals 13 residues. The V and J ends lost 8 bases and 7 bases respectively, with 18 bases between them.

The chain employs TRBV5-1 and TRBJ1-3; no definite D call. The CDR3 spans 14 residues. The germline CDR1 and CDR2 sequences are SGHRS and YFSETQ. Deletions cut 2 bases from V and 3 bases from J, with 9 bases between. CDR3 protein: CASSFTANGNTIYF. The CDR3 bases are TGCGCCAGCAGCTTCACAGCGAATGGAAACACCATATATTTT. Supplemented by reference TRBV5-1 and TRBJ1-3, the full variable domain reads KAGVTQTPRYLIKTRGQQVTLSCSPISGHRSVSWYQQTPGQGLQFLFEYFSETQRNKGNFPGRFSGRQFSNSRSEMNVSTLELGDSALYLCASSFTANGNTIYFGEGSWLTVV.

The chain links TRBV4-2 to TRBJ1-2, with 9 bases fitting TRBD1. The CDR3 length is 20 residues. The V and J ends lost 0 bases and 5 bases, in that order; junction bases with no gene match: 19. Germline-derived CDR1 and CDR2 are LGHNA and YNFKEQ. CDR3 residues: CASSQDRTGTGPIPLYGYTF. DNA of the CDR3: TGTGCCAGCAGCCAAGATCGAACCGGGACAGGGCCTATTCCCCTTTATGGCTACACCTTC.